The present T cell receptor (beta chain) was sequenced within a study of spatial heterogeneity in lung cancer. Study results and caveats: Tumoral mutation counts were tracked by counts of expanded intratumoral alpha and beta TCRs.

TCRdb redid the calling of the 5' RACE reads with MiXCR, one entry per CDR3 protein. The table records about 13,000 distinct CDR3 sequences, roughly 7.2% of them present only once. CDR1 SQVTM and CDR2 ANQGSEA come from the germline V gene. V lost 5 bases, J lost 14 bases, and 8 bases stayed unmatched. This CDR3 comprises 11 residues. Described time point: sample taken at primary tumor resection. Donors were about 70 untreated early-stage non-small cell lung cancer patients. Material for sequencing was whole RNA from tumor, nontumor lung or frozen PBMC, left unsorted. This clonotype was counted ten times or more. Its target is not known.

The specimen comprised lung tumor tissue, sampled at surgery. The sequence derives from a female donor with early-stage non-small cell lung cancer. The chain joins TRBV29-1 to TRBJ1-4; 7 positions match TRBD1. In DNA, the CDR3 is TGCAGCGTTACCCGACAGGGTCGGCTGTTTTTT. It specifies CSVTRQGRLFF.